The present TCR beta chain was sequenced within a study of blood T cell repertoires in COVID-19. The CDR3 has 21 amino acids. In the original workflow: Reference gene primer amplification gave estimated nucleated cell counts. Sequenced by immunoSEQ multiplex PCR; TCRdb stores in-frame clones only, minus some. That table gives V, J and clone size, and the DNA gave D and trimming. The data show about 46,000 clones, just over 85% seen once. The clonotype comes from an elderly man with active COVID-19. V gene TRBV21-1 combines with J gene TRBJ1-5; TRBD1, the table's D call, lacks a check against the DNA. TRBV21-1 is a pseudogene locus. The sample taken for sequencing was peripheral blood. CDR3 amino acids: CASSKRGDRGSHNRFNQPQHF. The CDR3 nucleotides are TGTGCCAGCAGCAAAAGGGGGGACAGGGGGTCCCATAACCGGTTTAATCAGCCCCAGCATTTT.